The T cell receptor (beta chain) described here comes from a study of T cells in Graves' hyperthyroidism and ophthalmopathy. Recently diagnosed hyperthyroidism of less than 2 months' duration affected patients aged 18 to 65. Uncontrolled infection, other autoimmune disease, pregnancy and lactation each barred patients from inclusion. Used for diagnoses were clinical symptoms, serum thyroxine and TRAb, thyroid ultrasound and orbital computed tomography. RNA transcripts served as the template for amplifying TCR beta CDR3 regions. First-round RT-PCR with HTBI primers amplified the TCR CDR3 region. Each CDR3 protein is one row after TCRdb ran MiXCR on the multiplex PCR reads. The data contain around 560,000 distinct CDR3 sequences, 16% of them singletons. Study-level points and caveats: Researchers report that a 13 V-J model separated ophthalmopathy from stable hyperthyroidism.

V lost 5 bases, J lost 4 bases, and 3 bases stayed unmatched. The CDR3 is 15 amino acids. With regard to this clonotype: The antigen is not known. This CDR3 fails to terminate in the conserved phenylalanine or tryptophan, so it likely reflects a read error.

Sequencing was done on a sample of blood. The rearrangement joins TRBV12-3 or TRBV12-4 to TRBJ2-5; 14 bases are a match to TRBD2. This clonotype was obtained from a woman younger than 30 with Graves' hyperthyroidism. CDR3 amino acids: CASSPTSGRAETQYS. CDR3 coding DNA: TGTGCCAGCAGTCCGACTAGCGGGAGGGCAGAGACCCAGTACTCC.